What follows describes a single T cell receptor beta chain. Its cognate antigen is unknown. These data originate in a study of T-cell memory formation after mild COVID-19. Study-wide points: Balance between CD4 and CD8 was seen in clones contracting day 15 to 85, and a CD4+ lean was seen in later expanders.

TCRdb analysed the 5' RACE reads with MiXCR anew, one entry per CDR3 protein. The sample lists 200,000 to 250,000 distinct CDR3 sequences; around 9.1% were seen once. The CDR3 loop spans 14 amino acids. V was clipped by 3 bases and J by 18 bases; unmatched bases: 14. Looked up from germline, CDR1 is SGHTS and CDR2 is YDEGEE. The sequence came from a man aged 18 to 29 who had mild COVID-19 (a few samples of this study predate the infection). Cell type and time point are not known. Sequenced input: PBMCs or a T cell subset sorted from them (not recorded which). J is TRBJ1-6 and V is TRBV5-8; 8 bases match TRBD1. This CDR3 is CASSSGQGAQIDHF. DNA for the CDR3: TGTGCCAGCAGCTCTGGTCAGGGGGCGCAGATTGACCACTTT.